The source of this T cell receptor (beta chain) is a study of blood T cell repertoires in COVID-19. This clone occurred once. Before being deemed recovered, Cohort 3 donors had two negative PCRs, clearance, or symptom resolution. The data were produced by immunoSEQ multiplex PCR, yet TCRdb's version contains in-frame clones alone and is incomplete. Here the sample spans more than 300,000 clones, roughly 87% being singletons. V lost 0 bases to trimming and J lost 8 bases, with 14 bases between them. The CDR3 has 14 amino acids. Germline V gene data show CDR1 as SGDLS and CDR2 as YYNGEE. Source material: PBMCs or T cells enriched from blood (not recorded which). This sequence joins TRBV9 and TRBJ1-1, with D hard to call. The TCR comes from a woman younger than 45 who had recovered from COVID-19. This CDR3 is CASSVEGGRPEAFF. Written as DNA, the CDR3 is TGTGCCAGCAGCGTAGAGGGCGGGCGCCCCGAAGCTTTCTTT.